Described below is a single TCR beta chain sequence and its context. These data belong to a study of control samples from healthy donors and cancer patients. V lost 5 bases and J lost 6, with 16 bases in between. There are 14 residues in the CDR3. Germline V CDR1 and CDR2: LNHDA, SQIVND (reference sequence). TCRdb keeps only in-frame clones here, not all; method: immunoSEQ multiplex PCR. The sample holds 70,000 to 80,000 clones, roughly 87% seen once. This chain joins TRBV19 and TRBJ1-1; D is uncertain. The clonotype originates from a woman in her forties or fifties in good health. The sequencing sample was made of blood. This chain's CDR3 is CASSLVTEASEAFF. Written as DNA, the CDR3 is TGTGCCAGTAGTTTGGTGACCGAGGCCTCTGAAGCTTTCTTT.